This T cell receptor (beta chain) was identified in a study of cytomegalovirus exposure and HLA in healthy donors. This PCR relied on a set of 60 Vbeta primers and 13 Jbeta primers. Assay used: immunoSEQ multiplex PCR; TCRdb lists only in-frame clones, some missing. The data hold 70,000 or so clones, with 85% to 90% observed a single time. V was shortened by 1 base and J by 0 bases, with 12 bases between the two germline ends. The CDR3 totals 16 residues. Per germline, CDR1 MNHEY and CDR2 SVGAGI. The V call is TRBV6-5, the J call TRBJ1-1; tentatively, D is TRBD1 (5 bases). Sequencing used PBMCs. This receptor was obtained from a woman aged 30 to 39 in good health and CMV-seropositive. The CDR3 region is CASSYYRIGMNTEAFF. The CDR3 region has the DNA TGTGCCAGCAGTTACTACAGGATTGGCATGAACACTGAAGCTTTCTTT.